This is a list of T cell receptor beta chains from one sample in a study of Ad26.COV2.S vaccination and SARS-CoV-2 variants. Libraries were prepared by immunoSEQ multiplex PCR; TCRdb keeps only in-frame clonotypes and omits some of them. The sample consists of some 460,000 clones, roughly 87% of them appearing once. The sample here was peripheral blood, taken in a trial of Ad26.COV2.S vaccine versus placebo. The source of these receptors is a person between 18 and 65 years old who received the Ad26.COV2.S COVID-19 vaccine or a placebo. CDR3s include the opening cysteine and the closing phenylalanine or tryptophan. The order of the fields is clone size, V gene, D gene, J gene, CDR3 DNA, CDR3 protein. A D gene is named only where the DNA matches it firmly. Only some rows state a clone size, as once, few, many or a class for expanded clones.

>-|TRBV11-2|TRBD1|TRBJ2-7
TGTGCCAGCAGGGCACAGGGGGCTTACGAGCAGTACTTC
CASRAQGAYEQYF
>-|TRBV4-1|-|TRBJ1-6
TGCGCCAGCAGCGGCGACCTAAGGAGCTCCTATAATTCACCCCTCCACTTT
CASSGDLRSSYNSPLHF
>-|TRBV5-1|-|TRBJ2-3
TGCGCCAGCAGCTTCCGGGGACCAGATACGCAGTATTTT
CASSFRGPDTQYF
>-|TRBV6-1|-|TRBJ2-7
TGTGCCAGCAGTGAAGTGAACTACGAGCAGTACTTC
CASSEVNYEQYF
>-|TRBV18|-|TRBJ1-2
TGTGCCAGCTCACCCGGCCAGGGAGCAAACTATGGCTACACCTTC
CASSPGQGANYGYTF
>-|TRBV30|-|TRBJ1-1
TGTGCCGGGGAGATGAACACTGAAGCTTTCTTT
CAGEMNTEAFF
>-|TRBV6-1|-|TRBJ1-5
TGTGCCAGCAGTGAATTGGCGGGGTGGGCCAATAGCAATCAGCCCCAGCATTTT
CASSELAGWANSNQPQHF
>few|TRBV7-9|TRBD1|TRBJ1-4
TGTGCCAGCAGCTCCGGACAGGTTGGGTATGGACTGTTTTTT
CASSSGQVGYGLFF
>few|TRBV7-9|-|TRBJ1-4
TGTGCCAGCAGCACCAGACAGGCCCACCTCAATGAAAAACTGTTTTTT
CASSTRQAHLNEKLFF
>-|TRBV5-4|TRBD1|TRBJ1-2
TGTGCCAGCAGCACTGACAGGGTTGGCTACACCTTC
CASSTDRVGYTF
>-|TRBV9|-|TRBJ1-3
TGTGCCAGCAGCCCGAGTAATGGAAACACCATATATTTT
CASSPSNGNTIYF
>-|TRBV27|-|TRBJ1-5
TGTGCCAGCAGTTTTGGGGTTAACCAGCCCCAGCATTTT
CASSFGVNQPQHF
>-|TRBV6-5|-|TRBJ2-7
TGTGCCAGCAGTTCGCGACCGATGGACGGCTACGAGCAGTACTTC
CASSSRPMDGYEQYF
>-|TRBV28|-|TRBJ1-4
TGTGCCACACAAAACGGGACCTTTAATGAAAAACTGTTTTTT
CATQNGTFNEKLFF
>-|TRBV4-1|-|TRBJ2-1
TGCGCCAGCAGCCAAGATAAGGTGTACAATGAGCAGTTCTTC
CASSQDKVYNEQFF
>-|TRBV29-1|-|TRBJ2-5
TGCAGCGTTGGGTATGGGCTCCAAGAGACCCAGTACTTC
CSVGYGLQETQYF
>-|TRBV4-3|-|TRBJ1-2
TGCGCCAGCAGCCAAGCGTTGAGGGGAAACTATGGCTACACCTTC
CASSQALRGNYGYTF
>-|TRBV27|-|TRBJ1-1
TGTGCCAGCAGTTTACCGGGCTCTGAAGCTTTCTTT
CASSLPGSEAFF
>-|TRBV28|-|TRBJ1-2
TGTGCCAGCAGTTCTACTGGCGGCGGAACTAACTATGGCTACACCTTC
CASSSTGGGTNYGYTF
>-|TRBV5-1|-|TRBJ2-3
TGCGCCAGCAGCTCCGAAGACCTTCAGTATTTT
CASSSEDLQYF
>-|TRBV5-1|-|TRBJ1-2
TGCGCCAGCACCCCTTTGGGAGCTAACTATGGCTACACCTTC
CASTPLGANYGYTF
>-|TRBV24-1|-|TRBJ2-3
TGTGCCACCAGTGTCTTGCATTCACTCAGGGGGGCGAGCACAGATACGCAGTATTTT
CATSVLHSLRGASTDTQYF